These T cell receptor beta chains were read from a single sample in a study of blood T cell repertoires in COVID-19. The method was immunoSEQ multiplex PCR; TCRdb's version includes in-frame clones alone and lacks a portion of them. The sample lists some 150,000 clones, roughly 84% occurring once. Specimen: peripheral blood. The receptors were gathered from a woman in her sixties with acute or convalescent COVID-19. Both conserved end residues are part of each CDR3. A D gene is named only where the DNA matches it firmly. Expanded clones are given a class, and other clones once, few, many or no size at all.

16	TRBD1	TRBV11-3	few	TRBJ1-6	CASSLAPGTGNSPLHF	TGTGCCAGCAGCTTAGCCCCCGGGACAGGGAATTCACCCCTCCACTTT
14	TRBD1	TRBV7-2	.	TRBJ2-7	CASSSGQGTYEQYF	TGTGCCAGCAGCTCGGGACAGGGGACCTACGAGCAGTACTTC
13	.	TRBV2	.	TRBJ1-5	CASSQVVSQPQHF	TGTGCCAGCAGTCAAGTGGTAAGCCAGCCCCAGCATTTT
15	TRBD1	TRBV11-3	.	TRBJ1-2	CASSFRTGPNYGYTF	TGTGCCAGCAGCTTTCGGACAGGCCCTAACTATGGCTACACCTTC
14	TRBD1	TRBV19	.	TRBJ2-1	CASSLQDRYNEQFF	TGTGCCAGTAGTCTCCAGGACAGGTACAATGAGCAGTTCTTC
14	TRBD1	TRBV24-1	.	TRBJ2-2	CATKPGGADGELFF	TGTGCCACCAAGCCAGGGGGCGCGGACGGGGAGCTGTTTTTT
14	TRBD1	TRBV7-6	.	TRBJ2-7	CASSQWTGAYEQYF	TGTGCCAGCAGCCAATGGACAGGAGCCTACGAGCAGTACTTC
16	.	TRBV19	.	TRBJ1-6	CASRGQGVLNNSPLHF	TGTGCCAGTAGGGGGCAGGGTGTCCTGAACAATTCACCCCTCCACTTT
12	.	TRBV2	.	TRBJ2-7	CASSTQGYEQYF	TGTGCCAGCAGTACACAGGGATACGAGCAGTACTTC
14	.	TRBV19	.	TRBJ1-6	CASSPEPRNSPLHF	TGTGCCAGTAGTCCTGAACCCAGGAATTCACCCCTCCACTTT
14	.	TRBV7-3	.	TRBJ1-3	CASSFSGSGNTIYF	TGTGCCAGCAGCTTTTCAGGGTCTGGAAACACCATATATTTT
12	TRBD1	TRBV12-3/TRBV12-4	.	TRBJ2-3	CASGQGTDTQYF	TGTGCCAGCGGACAGGGCACAGATACGCAGTATTTT
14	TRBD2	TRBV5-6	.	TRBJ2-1	CASSLGSGGNEQFF	TGTGCCAGCAGCTTGGGTAGCGGGGGGAATGAGCAGTTCTTC
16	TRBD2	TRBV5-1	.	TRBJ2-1	CASSLVPSGGRNEQFF	TGCGCCAGCAGCTTGGTCCCTAGCGGGGGTCGAAATGAGCAGTTCTTC
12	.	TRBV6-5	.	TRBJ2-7	CASSSSPYEQYF	TGTGCCAGCAGCTCCTCCCCTTACGAGCAGTACTTC
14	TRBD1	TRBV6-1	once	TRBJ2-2	CASSEGQGIGELFF	TGTGCCAGCAGTGAGGGACAGGGGATCGGGGAGCTGTTTTTT
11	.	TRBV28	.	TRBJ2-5	CASSSGGTQYF	TGTGCCAGCAGTTCCGGGGGGACCCAGTACTTC
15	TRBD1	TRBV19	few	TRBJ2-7	CASSLAGTGTYEQYF	TGTGCCAGTAGTTTAGCCGGGACAGGGACCTACGAGCAGTACTTC
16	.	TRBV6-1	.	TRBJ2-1	CASSVIGGRSYNEQFF	TGTGCCAGCAGTGTGATCGGGGGGCGCTCCTACAATGAGCAGTTCTTC
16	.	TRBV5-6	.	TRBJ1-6	CASSVAPDSYNSPLHF	TGTGCCAGCAGCGTGGCCCCAGACTCCTATAATTCACCCCTCCACTTT
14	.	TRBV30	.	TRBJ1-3	CAWSVSLSGNTIYF	TGTGCCTGGAGTGTCTCTCTCTCTGGAAACACCATATATTTT
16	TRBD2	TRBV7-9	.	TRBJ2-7	CASSLLGTSGGYEQYF	TGTGCCAGCAGCTTACTGGGGACTAGCGGGGGGTACGAGCAGTACTTC
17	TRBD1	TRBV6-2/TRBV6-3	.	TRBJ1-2	CASSKGNRGPGAGGYTF	TGTGCCAGCAGTAAGGGGAACAGGGGACCTGGCGCGGGTGGCTACACCTTC
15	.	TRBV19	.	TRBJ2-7	CASSLMSPGILEQYF	TGTGCCAGCTCCCTAATGTCACCAGGCATTCTCGAGCAGTACTTC
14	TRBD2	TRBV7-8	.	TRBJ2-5	CASSPLAAKETQYF	TGTGCCAGCAGCCCTCTAGCGGCTAAAGAGACCCAGTACTTC
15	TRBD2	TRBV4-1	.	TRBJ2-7	CASSQETGGYYEQYF	TGCGCCAGCAGCCAAGAAACGGGGGGATACTACGAGCAGTACTTC
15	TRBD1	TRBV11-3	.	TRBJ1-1	CASSFRDRGNTEAFF	TGTGCCAGCAGCTTCCGGGACAGGGGGAACACTGAAGCTTTCTTT
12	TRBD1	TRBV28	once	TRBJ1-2	CASQQGDYGYTF	TGTGCCAGCCAACAGGGGGACTATGGCTACACCTTC
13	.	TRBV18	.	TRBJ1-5	CASSPNRDQPQHF	TGTGCCAGCTCACCAAACAGGGATCAGCCCCAGCATTTT
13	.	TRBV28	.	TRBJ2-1	CASSLQGGNEQFF	TGTGCCAGCAGTTTGCAGGGGGGCAATGAGCAGTTCTTC
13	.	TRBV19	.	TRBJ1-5	CASTDYGHQPQHF	TGTGCCAGTACCGACTACGGGCACCAGCCCCAGCATTTT
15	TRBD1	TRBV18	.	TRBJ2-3	CASSSRTGGIDTQYF	TGTGCCAGCTCATCGCGGACAGGGGGCATAGATACGCAGTATTTT
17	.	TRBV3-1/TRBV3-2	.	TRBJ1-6	CASSQPGRGGGGSPLHF	TGTGCCAGCAGCCAACCCGGTAGGGGGGGTGGAGGGTCACCCCTCCACTTT
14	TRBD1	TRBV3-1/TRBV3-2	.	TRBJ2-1	CASIAGTGGNEQFF	TGTGCCAGCATTGCCGGGACAGGGGGCAATGAGCAGTTCTTC
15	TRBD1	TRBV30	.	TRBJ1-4	CAWSVRGTATIKLFF	TGTGCCTGGAGTGTAAGGGGGACAGCGACCATTAAACTGTTTTTT
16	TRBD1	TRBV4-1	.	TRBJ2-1	CASSQEDRGYYNEQFF	TGCGCCAGCAGCCAAGAAGACAGGGGGTACTACAATGAGCAGTTCTTC
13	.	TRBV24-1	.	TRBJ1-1	CATPGSTNTEAFF	TGTGCCACACCAGGATCTACGAACACTGAAGCTTTCTTT
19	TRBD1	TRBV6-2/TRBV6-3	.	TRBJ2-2	CASSSTLYPGQGIGGELFF	TGTGCCAGCAGTTCGACTCTCTATCCGGGACAGGGGATCGGCGGGGAGCTGTTTTTT
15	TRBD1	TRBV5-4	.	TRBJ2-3	CASSLARGRTDTQYF	TGTGCCAGCAGCTTGGCCAGGGGGCGAACAGATACGCAGTATTTT
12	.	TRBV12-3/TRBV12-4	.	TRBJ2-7	CASSPDAGEQYF	TGTGCCAGCAGCCCCGACGCGGGGGAGCAGTACTTC
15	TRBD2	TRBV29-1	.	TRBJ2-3	CSVASGGISTDTQYF	TGCAGCGTCGCTAGCGGGGGGATCAGCACAGATACGCAGTATTTT
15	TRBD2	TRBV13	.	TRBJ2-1	CASSFGLAGVGEQFF	TGTGCCAGCAGCTTCGGACTAGCGGGGGTGGGTGAGCAGTTCTTC
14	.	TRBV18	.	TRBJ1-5	CASSQGGSNQPQHF	TGTGCCAGCTCACAGGGGGGGAGCAATCAGCCCCAGCATTTT
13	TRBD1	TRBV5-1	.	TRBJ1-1	CASRLQGDTEAFF	TGCGCCAGCAGGCTACAGGGGGACACTGAAGCTTTCTTT
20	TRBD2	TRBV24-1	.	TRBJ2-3	CATSDPPGLAGGRGTDTQYF	TGTGCCACCAGTGATCCTCCGGGACTAGCGGGGGGGCGGGGCACAGATACGCAGTATTTT
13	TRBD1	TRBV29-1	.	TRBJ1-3	CSVGTGAGNTIYF	TGCAGCGTTGGTACAGGGGCCGGAAACACCATATATTTT
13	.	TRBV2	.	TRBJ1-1	CASSRTLNTEAFF	TGTGCCAGCAGTCGGACACTGAACACTGAAGCTTTCTTT
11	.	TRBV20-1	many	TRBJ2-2	CSAGRVGELFF	TGCAGTGCCGGGAGAGTCGGGGAGCTGTTTTTT
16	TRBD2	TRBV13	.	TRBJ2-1	CASSSLIRGGPDEQFF	TGTGCCAGCAGCTCCCTTATCCGGGGGGGCCCGGATGAGCAGTTCTTC
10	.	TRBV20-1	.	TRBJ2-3	CSAPGVTQYF	TGCAGTGCCCCGGGGGTTACGCAGTATTTT
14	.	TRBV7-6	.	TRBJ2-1	CASSLRSGINEQFF	TGTGCCAGCAGCTTAAGGTCGGGGATCAATGAGCAGTTCTTC
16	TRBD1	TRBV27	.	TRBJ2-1	CASSSSWGQGGDEQFF	TGTGCCAGCAGTTCTTCTTGGGGACAGGGAGGGGATGAGCAGTTCTTC
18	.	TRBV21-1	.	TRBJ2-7	CASSASRSRQFSSYEQYF	TGTGCCAGCAGCGCCTCGCGAAGTAGACAGTTTAGCTCCTACGAGCAGTACTTC
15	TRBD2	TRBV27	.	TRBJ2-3	CASSIGLAATDTQYF	TGTGCCAGCAGCATTGGACTAGCGGCCACAGATACGCAGTATTTT